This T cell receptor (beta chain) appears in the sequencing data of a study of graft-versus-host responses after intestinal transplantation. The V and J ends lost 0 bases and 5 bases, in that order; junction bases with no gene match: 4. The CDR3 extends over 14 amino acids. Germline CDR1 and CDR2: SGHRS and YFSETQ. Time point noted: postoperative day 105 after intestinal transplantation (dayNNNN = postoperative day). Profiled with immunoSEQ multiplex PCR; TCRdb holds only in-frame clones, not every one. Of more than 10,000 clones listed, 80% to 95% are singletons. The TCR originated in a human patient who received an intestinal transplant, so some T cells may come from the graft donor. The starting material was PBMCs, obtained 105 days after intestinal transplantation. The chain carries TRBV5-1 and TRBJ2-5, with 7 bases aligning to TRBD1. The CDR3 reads CASSLEGGVETQYF. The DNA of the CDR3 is TGCGCCAGCAGCTTGGAAGGGGGCGTGGAGACCCAGTACTTC.